The 27 T cell receptor beta chains presented below share a single source sample, sequenced in a study of shared clonotypes between healthy human individuals. Generated by immunoSEQ multiplex PCR, the TCRdb table keeps only in-frame clones and is missing some. The sample lists about 1 million clones, roughly 75% seen once, with about 1.5% in the top ten. The sample was memory CD4+ T cells sorted from blood. Subset here: CD45RA-negative fraction. The receptors here all came from a man aged 18 to 30 in good health.

This clone occurred a few times. The chain links TRBV10-3 to TRBJ2-1, with TRBD2 matching 7 bases. There are 13 residues in the CDR3. The germline V gene encodes CDR1 ENHRY and CDR2 SYGVKD. The trim removed 4 bases at V and 9 bases at J, leaving 6 bases unmatched. CDR3 DNA: TGTGCCATCAGTGGGGTGACTAGCATTGAGCAGTTCTTC. Its translation: CAISGVTSIEQFF.

Comment on this clone: Other DNA sequences in the same sample also yield this CDR3. V and J are TRBV2 and TRBJ2-5; D is unresolved. CDR3 length equals 11 residues. Trimming pared 0 bases from V and 5 bases from J, leaving 1 base between. Per the germline V gene, CDR1 is SNHLY and CDR2 is FYNNEI. The DNA for the CDR3 is TGTGCCAGCAGTGAAGCGGAGACCCAGTACTTC. This translates into CASSEAETQYF.

This chain links TRBV5-1 with TRBJ1-1; maybe TRBD1 (6 bases). Germline V CDR1 and CDR2: SGHRS, YFSETQ. V was shortened by 0 bases and J by 5 bases, with 11 bases between the two germline ends. This CDR3 is 14 amino acids long. The CDR3 reads CASSLEQGQTEAFF. The CDR3 nucleotides are TGCGCCAGCAGCTTGGAACAGGGACAAACTGAAGCTTTCTTT.

This chain connects TRBV15 to TRBJ2-6, with TRBD1 matching over 8 bases. The CDR3 length is 18 residues. V shed 2 bases and J 1 base; nucleotides not matched to a gene: 7. Germline CDR1 reads LNHNV; CDR2 reads YYDKDF (reference sequence). The CDR3: CATSRPGQVPSGANVLTF. The CDR3 nucleotides read TGTGCCACCAGCAGACCGGGACAGGTGCCTTCTGGGGCCAACGTCCTGACTTTC. The variable domain in full, with the rest retrieved from reference TRBV15 and TRBJ2-6, is DAMVIQNPRYQVTQFGKPVTLSCSQTLNHNVMYWYQQKSSQAPKLLFHYYDKDFNNEADTPDNFQSRRPNTSFCFLDIRSPGLGDTAMYLCATSRPGQVPSGANVLTFGAGSRLTVL.

The V call is TRBV6-5, the J call TRBJ1-1; 9 bases align to TRBD1. The germline gives CDR1 MNHEY, CDR2 SVGAGI. The V segment lost 0 bases and the J segment 3 bases; nucleotides outside the gene matches: 2. The CDR3 totals 15 residues. Here the CDR3 DNA reads TGTGCCAGCAGTTACTCGACAGGGGGGCACACTGAAGCTTTCTTT. Translating gives CASSYSTGGHTEAFF.

The V call is TRBV14, the J call TRBJ2-3, with D perhaps TRBD1 or TRBD2 (5 bases each). Per germline, CDR1 SGHDN and CDR2 FVKESK. The CDR3 is 15 residues long. V was trimmed by 2 bases and J by 0 bases, leaving 9 bases between them. CDR3 amino acids: CASSQRGPSTDTQYF. The DNA of the CDR3 is TGTGCCAGCAGCCAACGGGGCCCTAGCACAGATACGCAGTATTTT.

The rearrangement uses TRBV9 and TRBJ2-7; D is tentatively TRBD1 or TRBD2 (5 bases each). This CDR3 spans 17 amino acids. In germline, CDR1 is SGDLS, CDR2 YYNGEE. V lost 0 bases to trimming and J lost 0 bases, with 16 bases between them. The CDR3 is CASSVGPGTSASYEQYF. The DNA of the CDR3 is TGTGCCAGCAGCGTAGGACCGGGGACCAGTGCCTCCTACGAGCAGTACTTC.

J is TRBJ2-2 and V is TRBV11-3, with 9 bases aligning to TRBD1. This CDR3 has 16 residues. Germline values: CDR1 SGHNT, CDR2 YENEEA. Trimming removed 5 bases from V and 2 bases from J; junction bases left unmatched: 6. The chain's CDR3 is CASSPPGQGNTGELFF. The DNA of the CDR3 is TGTGCCAGCAGCCCCCCGGGACAGGGTAACACCGGGGAGCTGTTTTTT. Full variable domain (missing parts from reference TRBV11-3 and TRBJ2-2): EAGVVQSPRYKIIEKKQPVAFWCNPISGHNTLYWYLQNLGQGPELLIRYENEEAVDDSQLPKDRFSAERLKGVDSTLKIQPAELGDSAVYLCASSPPGQGNTGELFFGEGSRLTVL.

A word on this clone: A read error may be the cause here, since a much bigger clone is one base away. The identical CDR3 is also encoded by other nucleotide sequences in the sample. J is TRBJ2-7 and V is TRBV6-5, with D uncertain. The CDR3 covers 13 residues. CDR1 and CDR2 from the germline V gene are MNHEY and SVGAGI. The V and J ends lost 0 bases and 0 bases respectively, with 3 bases between them. The CDR3, as DNA: TGTGCCAGCAGTTACTCACCCTCCTACGAGCAGTACTTC. Its protein product is CASSYSPSYEQYF.

The rearrangement uses TRBV7-9 and TRBJ2-1; TRBD1 matches at 8 bases. The V gene's germline CDR1 is SEHNR and CDR2 FQNEAQ (reference sequence). V gave up 6 bases and J gave up 3 bases; unmatched junction bases: 4. The CDR3 extends over 14 amino acids. The CDR3 region is CASSHTGGYNEQFF. The CDR3 DNA sequence: TGTGCCAGCAGTCATACAGGGGGCTACAATGAGCAGTTCTTC.

J is TRBJ1-5 and V is TRBV19; D is unresolved. Germline V lookup: CDR1 LNHDA, CDR2 SQIVND (reference sequence). Deletions cut 2 bases from V and 10 bases from J, with 15 bases between. CDR3 length: 14 residues. CDR3: CASSIQDYGGPQHF. DNA for the CDR3: TGTGCCAGTAGTATACAGGATTATGGAGGCCCCCAGCATTTT.

V is TRBV7-9 and J is TRBJ1-1; D unresolved. CDR1 is SEHNR, CDR2 FQNEAQ, per germline (reference sequence). The CDR3 totals 13 residues. V lost 3 bases to trimming and J lost 5 bases, with 10 bases between them. This CDR3 reads CASSFEGRTEAFF. Here the CDR3 DNA reads TGTGCCAGCAGCTTTGAGGGTAGGACTGAAGCTTTCTTT.

The CDR3 region is CASSPTVSTGKGNYGYTF. CDR3 sequence (DNA): TGTGCCAGCTCACCAACCGTCAGCACGGGGAAAGGGAACTATGGCTACACCTTC. The V gene is TRBV18, the J gene TRBJ1-2; the D is unclear. This CDR3 region has 18 residues. CDR1 and CDR2 from the germline V gene are KGHSH and LQKENI. The V and J ends lost 2 bases and 2 bases respectively, with 21 bases between them.

The gene calls are TRBV10-1 and TRBJ2-7; 8 bases agree with TRBD2. CDR1 WNHNN and CDR2 SYGVQD come from the germline V gene (reference sequence). Trimming took 2 bases from V and 3 from J; bases not matched to a gene: 0. CDR3 size: 13 residues. CDR3 nucleotides: TGCGCCAGCAGTGAGGGGACTAGCTACGAGCAGTACTTC. Translated: CASSEGTSYEQYF.

This clone was recorded a few times. The chain has TRBV6-6 and TRBJ1-6, with a weak D call TRBD1 (5 bases). Trimming cost V 6 bases and J 9 bases, with 15 bases left between them. The germline V gene encodes CDR1 MNHNY and CDR2 SVGAGI (reference sequence). This CDR3 has 14 residues. The CDR3 coding sequence is TGTGCCAGCAGGGAAACAGGACTCTCTTCACCCCTCCACTTT. The encoded protein is CASRETGLSSPLHF.

The chain joins TRBV2 to TRBJ2-3; perhaps TRBD2 as D (5 bases). CDR3 size: 13 residues. Looked up from germline, CDR1 is SNHLY and CDR2 is FYNNEI. V was trimmed by 7 bases and J by 2 bases, leaving 10 bases between them. CDR3 DNA sequence: TGTGCCAGCAAAGCGGTTTTCACAGATACGCAGTATTTT. Translating it yields CASKAVFTDTQYF.

This clone was counted between two and nine times. Germline and junction disagree at one end, which may indicate a read error. The chain couples TRBV18 to TRBJ2-7; possibly TRBD1 for D (5 bases). Germline V CDR1 and CDR2: KGHSH, LQKENI. The CDR3 contains 14 residues. The CDR3 loop is CASSPQRGPYEQYF. CDR3 nucleotides: TGTGCCAGCTCCCCACAAAGGGGTCCCTACGAGCAGTACTTC.

The V call is TRBV5-1, the J call TRBJ1-6; maybe TRBD1 (6 bases). Germline V lookup: CDR1 SGHRS, CDR2 YFSETQ. The V gene lost 4 bases and the J gene lost 5 bases, with 16 bases spanning the gap. This CDR3 is built from 16 residues. The CDR3 coding sequence is TGCGCCAGCAGCGTGATACCGGACAGTAATAATTCACCCCTCCACTTT. Translating it yields CASSVIPDSNNSPLHF.

Written as DNA, the CDR3 is TGCGCCAGCAGCGCCCGGGACAGCGGCGGCTACACCTTC. Translating gives CASSARDSGGYTF. The genes are TRBV5-1 and TRBJ1-2; 7 bases fit TRBD1. The trim removed 4 bases at V and 8 bases at J, leaving 8 bases unmatched. The CDR3 loop spans 13 amino acids. Germline loops: CDR1 SGHRS, CDR2 YFSETQ.

This clone was seen only a few times. This chain connects TRBV5-8 to TRBJ1-5; D is ambiguous. V was cut by 2 bases and J by 0 bases, with 15 bases left in between. The germline gives CDR1 SGHTS, CDR2 YDEGEE. This CDR3 spans 17 amino acids. The CDR3 DNA reads TGTGCCAGCAGCTTCCAAGAAGCGTCCTATAGCAATCAGCCCCAGCATTTT. This codes for CASSFQEASYSNQPQHF. The full variable domain, with the rest looked up from reference TRBV5-8 and TRBJ1-5, is EAGVTQSPTHLIKTRGQQATLRCSPISGHTSVYWYQQALGLGLQFLLWYDEGEERNRGNFPPRFSGRQFPNYSSELNVNALELEDSALYLCASSFQEASYSNQPQHFGDGTRLSIL.

The rearrangement uses TRBV7-9 and TRBJ1-1, with D uncertain. The CDR3 contains 14 residues. Germline CDR1 is SEHNR and CDR2 is FQNEAQ (reference sequence). Trimming took 11 bases from V and 0 from J, leaving 16 bases between them. The CDR3 spells CALSDGTMNTEAFF. The CDR3 DNA reads TGTGCCTTATCAGACGGAACAATGAACACTGAAGCTTTCTTT. Complete variable domain (other parts from reference TRBV7-9 and TRBJ1-1): DTGVSQNPRHKITKRGQNVTFRCDPISEHNRLYWYRQTLGQGPEFLTYFQNEAQLEKSRLLSDRFSAERPKGSFSTLEIQRTEQGDSAMYLCALSDGTMNTEAFFGQGTRLTVV.

The genes are TRBV7-8 and TRBJ2-2; D may be TRBD1 (5 bases). The V gene's germline CDR1 is SGHVS and CDR2 FQNEAQ. The CDR3 is 15 amino acids. Trimming shortened V by 0 bases and J by 2 bases, and 7 bases separated the two germline ends. CDR3 coding DNA: TGTGCCAGCAGCTTAGCAGGGGTCAACACCGGGGAGCTGTTTTTT. Protein sequence: CASSLAGVNTGELFF.

The chain is built from TRBV10-2 and TRBJ2-3; D is possibly TRBD2 (6 bases). This CDR3 contains 14 residues. Trimming removed 4 bases at V and 6 bases at J, with 14 bases between. Looked up from germline, CDR1 is WSHSY and CDR2 is SAAADI. The CDR3, as DNA: TGCGCCAGCAGTGGGTCGGGGGAGTGGGATACGCAGTATTTT. Its translation is CASSGSGEWDTQYF.

Only a few counts were recorded for this clone. The sample holds other DNA sequences that translate to the same CDR3. The chain uses TRBV2 and TRBJ1-1; 10 bases fit TRBD1. The germline V gene has CDR1 SNHLY and CDR2 FYNNEI. The CDR3 loop spans 14 amino acids. The J segment lost 4 bases and the V segment lost 4 bases, leaving 3 bases of the junction unmatched. CDR3 nucleotides: TGTGCCAGCAGTGGACAGGGGGCGAGCACTGAAGCTTTCTTT. The encoded protein is CASSGQGASTEAFF.

The rearrangement joins TRBV4-3 to TRBJ2-3, with D perhaps given as TRBD1 or TRBD2 (5 bases each). Germline values: CDR1 LGHNA, CDR2 YSLEER. The CDR3 totals 15 residues. Trimming took 0 bases from V and 4 from J, leaving 11 bases between them. The CDR3 nucleotides read TGCGCCAGCAGCCAAGAACTAATGGGGGCAGATACGCAGTATTTT. It translates to CASSQELMGADTQYF.

This chain connects TRBV28 to TRBJ1-5; D is unclear. The CDR3 length is 16 residues. Per germline, CDR1 MDHEN and CDR2 SYDVKM. V lost 2 bases to trimming and J lost 4 bases, with 15 bases between them. Here the CDR3 reads CASSLAQRVGNQPQHF. The CDR3 coding sequence is TGTGCCAGCAGTTTAGCCCAACGGGTGGGGAATCAGCCCCAGCATTTT.

DNA for the CDR3: TGTGCCAGCAGTACCAGCGGGGGGGGTCTCAATGAGCAGTTCTTC. Translation gives CASSTSGGGLNEQFF. V and J are TRBV2 and TRBJ2-1; 10 bases are shared with TRBD2. In germline, CDR1 is SNHLY, CDR2 FYNNEI. This CDR3 region has 15 residues. Germline trimming cut 5 bases from V and 6 bases from J; bases unmatched to any gene: 7.